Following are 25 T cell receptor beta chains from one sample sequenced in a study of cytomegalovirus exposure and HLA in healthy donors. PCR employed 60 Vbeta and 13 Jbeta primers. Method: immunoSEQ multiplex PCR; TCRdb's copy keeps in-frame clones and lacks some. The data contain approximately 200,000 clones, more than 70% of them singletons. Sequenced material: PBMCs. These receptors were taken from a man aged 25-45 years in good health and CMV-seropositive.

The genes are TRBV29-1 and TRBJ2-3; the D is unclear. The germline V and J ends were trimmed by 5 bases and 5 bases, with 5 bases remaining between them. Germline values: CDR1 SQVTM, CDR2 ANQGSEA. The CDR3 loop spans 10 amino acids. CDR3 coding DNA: TGCAGCGTTAAGAGAGATACGCAGTATTTT. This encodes CSVKRDTQYF.

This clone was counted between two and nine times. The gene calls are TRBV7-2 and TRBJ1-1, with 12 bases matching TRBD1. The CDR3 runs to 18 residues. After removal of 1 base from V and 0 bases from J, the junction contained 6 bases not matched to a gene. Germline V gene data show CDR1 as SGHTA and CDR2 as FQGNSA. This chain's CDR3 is CASSLVGTGGRMNTEAFF. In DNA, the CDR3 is TGTGCCAGCAGCTTAGTCGGGACAGGGGGCCGCATGAACACTGAAGCTTTCTTT. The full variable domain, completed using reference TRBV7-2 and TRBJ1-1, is GAGVSQSPSNKVTEKGKDVELRCDPISGHTALYWYRQSLGQGLEFLIYFQGNSAPDKSGLPSDRFSAERTGGSVSTLTIQRTQQEDSAVYLCASSLVGTGGRMNTEAFFGQGTRLTVV.

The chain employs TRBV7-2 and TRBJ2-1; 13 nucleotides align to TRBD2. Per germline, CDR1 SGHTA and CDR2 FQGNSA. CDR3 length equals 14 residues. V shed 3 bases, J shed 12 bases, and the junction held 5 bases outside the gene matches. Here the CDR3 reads CASSFTSGRAWQFF. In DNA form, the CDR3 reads TGTGCCAGCAGCTTCACTAGCGGGAGGGCCTGGCAGTTCTTC.

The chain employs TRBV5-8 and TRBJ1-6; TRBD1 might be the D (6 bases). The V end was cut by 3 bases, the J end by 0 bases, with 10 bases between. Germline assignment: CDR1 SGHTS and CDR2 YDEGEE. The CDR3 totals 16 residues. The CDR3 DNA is TGTGCCAGCAGCTCTGGACAGAGCTCCTATAATTCACCCCTCCACTTT. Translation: CASSSGQSSYNSPLHF.

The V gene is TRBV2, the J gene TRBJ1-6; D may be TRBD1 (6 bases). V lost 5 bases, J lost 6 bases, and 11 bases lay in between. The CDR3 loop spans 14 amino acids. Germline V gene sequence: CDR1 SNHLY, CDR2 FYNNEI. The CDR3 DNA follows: TGTGCCAGCAGTTCGGACAGCGCTAATTCACCCCTCCACTTT. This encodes CASSSDSANSPLHF.

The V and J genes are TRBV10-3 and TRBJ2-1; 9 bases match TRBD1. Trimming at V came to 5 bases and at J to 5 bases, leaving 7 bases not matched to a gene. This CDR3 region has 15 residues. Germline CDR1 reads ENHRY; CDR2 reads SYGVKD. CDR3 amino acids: CAISSDRGIHNEQFF. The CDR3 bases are TGTGCCATCAGTTCCGACAGGGGGATACACAATGAGCAGTTCTTC.

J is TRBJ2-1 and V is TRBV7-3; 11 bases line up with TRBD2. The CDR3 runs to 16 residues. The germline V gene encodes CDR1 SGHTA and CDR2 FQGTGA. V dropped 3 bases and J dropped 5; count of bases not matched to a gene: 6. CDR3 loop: CASSLPTSGTNNEQFF. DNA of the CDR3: TGTGCCAGCAGCTTGCCGACTAGCGGGACTAACAATGAGCAGTTCTTC.

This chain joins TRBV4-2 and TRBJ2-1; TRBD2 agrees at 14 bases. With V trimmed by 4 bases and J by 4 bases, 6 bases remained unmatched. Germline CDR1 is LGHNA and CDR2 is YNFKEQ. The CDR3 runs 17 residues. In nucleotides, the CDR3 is TGTGCCAGCAGCCGGGGGACTAGCGGGAGTCGATACAATGAGCAGTTCTTC. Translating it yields CASSRGTSGSRYNEQFF.

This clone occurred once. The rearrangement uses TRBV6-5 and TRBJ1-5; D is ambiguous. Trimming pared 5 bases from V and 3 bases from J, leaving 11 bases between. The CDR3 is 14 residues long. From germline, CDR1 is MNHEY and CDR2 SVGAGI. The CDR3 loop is CASSRGLSNQPQHF. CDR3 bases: TGTGCCAGCAGTCGCGGACTGTCCAATCAGCCCCAGCATTTT.

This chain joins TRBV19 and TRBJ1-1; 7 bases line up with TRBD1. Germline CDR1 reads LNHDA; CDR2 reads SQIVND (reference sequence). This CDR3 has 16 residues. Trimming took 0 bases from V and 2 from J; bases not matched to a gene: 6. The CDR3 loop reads CASSIDSGQLNTEAFF. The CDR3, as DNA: TGTGCCAGTAGTATAGATTCGGGACAGCTAAACACTGAAGCTTTCTTT.

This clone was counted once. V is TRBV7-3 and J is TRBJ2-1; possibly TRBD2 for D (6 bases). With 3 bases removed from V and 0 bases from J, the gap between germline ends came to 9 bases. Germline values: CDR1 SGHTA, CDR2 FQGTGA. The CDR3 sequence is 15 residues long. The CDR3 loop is CASSLAGSSYNEQFF. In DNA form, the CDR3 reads TGTGCCAGCAGCTTGGCGGGGAGCTCCTACAATGAGCAGTTCTTC. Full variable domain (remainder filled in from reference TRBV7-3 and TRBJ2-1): GAGVSQTPSNKVTEKGKYVELRCDPISGHTALYWYRQSLGQGPEFLIYFQGTGAADDSGLPNDRFFAVRPEGSVSTLKIQRTERGDSAVYLCASSLAGSSYNEQFFGPGTRLTVL.

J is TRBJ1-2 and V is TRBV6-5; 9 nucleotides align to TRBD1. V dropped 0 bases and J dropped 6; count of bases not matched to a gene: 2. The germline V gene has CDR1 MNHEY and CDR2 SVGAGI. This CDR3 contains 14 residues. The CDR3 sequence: CASSYSYRGHGYTF. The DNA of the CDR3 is TGTGCCAGCAGTTACTCATACAGGGGGCATGGCTACACCTTC.

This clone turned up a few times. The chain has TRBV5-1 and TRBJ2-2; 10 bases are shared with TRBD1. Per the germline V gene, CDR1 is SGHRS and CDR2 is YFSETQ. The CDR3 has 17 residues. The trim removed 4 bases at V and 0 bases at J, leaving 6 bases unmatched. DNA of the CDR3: TGCGCCAGCAGCGACAGGGGGCCCACTGCGAACACCGGGGAGCTGTTTTTT. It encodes CASSDRGPTANTGELFF.

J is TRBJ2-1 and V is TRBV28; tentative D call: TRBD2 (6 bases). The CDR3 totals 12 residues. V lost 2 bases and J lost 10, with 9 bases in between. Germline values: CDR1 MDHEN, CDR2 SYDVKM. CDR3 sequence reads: CASSLQGGEQFF. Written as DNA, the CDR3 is TGTGCCAGCAGTTTACAGGGAGGCGAGCAGTTCTTC.

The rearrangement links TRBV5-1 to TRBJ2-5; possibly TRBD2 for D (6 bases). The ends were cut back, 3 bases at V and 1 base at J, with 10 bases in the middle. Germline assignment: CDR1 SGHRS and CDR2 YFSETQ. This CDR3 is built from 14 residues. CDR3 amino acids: CASSSGLLQETQYF. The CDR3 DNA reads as TGCGCCAGCAGCTCGGGACTGCTCCAAGAGACCCAGTACTTC.

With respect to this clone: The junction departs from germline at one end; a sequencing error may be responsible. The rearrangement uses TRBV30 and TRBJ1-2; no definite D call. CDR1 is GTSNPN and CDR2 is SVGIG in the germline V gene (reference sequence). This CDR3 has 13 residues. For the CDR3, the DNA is TGTGCCTGGACCCTCCCGGCCAACTATGACTACACCTTC. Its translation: CAWTLPANYDYTF.

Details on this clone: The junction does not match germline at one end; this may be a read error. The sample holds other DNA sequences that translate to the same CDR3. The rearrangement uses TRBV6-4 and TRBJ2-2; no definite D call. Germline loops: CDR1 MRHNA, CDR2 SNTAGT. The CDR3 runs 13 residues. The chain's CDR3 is CASRTANTGELFF. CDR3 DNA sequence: TGCGCCAGCAGAACAGCGAACACCGGGGAGCTGTTTTTT.

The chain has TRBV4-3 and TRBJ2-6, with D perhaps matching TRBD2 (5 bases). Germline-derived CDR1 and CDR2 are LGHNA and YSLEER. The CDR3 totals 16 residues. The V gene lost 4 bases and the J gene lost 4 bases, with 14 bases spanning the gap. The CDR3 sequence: CASSLDARGGANVLTF. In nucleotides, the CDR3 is TGCGCCAGCAGCCTAGACGCCCGAGGGGGGGCCAACGTCCTGACTTTC.

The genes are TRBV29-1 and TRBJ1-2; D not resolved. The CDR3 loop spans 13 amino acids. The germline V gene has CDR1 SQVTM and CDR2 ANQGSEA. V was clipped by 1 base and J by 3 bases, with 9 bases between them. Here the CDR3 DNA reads TGCAGCGTTGAAGTCGTAGGAGACTATGGCTACACCTTC. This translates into CSVEVVGDYGYTF.

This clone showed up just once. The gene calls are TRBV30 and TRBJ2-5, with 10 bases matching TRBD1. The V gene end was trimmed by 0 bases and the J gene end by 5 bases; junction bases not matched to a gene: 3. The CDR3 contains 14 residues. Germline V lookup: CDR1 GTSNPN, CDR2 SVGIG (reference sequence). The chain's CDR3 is CAWSVGQGIETQYF. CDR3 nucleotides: TGTGCCTGGAGTGTGGGACAGGGGATTGAGACCCAGTACTTC.

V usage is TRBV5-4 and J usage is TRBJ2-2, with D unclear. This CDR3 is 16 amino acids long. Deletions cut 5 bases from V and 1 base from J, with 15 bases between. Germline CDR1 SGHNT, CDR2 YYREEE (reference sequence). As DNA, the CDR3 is TGTGCCAGCAGTCACCCCCAGACGGGGAACACCGGGGAGCTGTTTTTT. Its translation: CASSHPQTGNTGELFF.

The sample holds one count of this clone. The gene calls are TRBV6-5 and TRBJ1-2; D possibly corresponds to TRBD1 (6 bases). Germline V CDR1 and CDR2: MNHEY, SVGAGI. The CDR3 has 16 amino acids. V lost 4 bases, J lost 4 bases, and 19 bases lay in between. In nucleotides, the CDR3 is TGTGCCAGCAGTTCCCCGGGGGGGGCGGCTGGCTATGGCTACACCTTC. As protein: CASSSPGGAAGYGYTF.

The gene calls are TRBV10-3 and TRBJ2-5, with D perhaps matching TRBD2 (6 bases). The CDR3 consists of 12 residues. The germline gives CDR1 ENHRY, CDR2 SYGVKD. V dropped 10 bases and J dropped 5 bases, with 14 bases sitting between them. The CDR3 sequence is CATGDGRETQYF. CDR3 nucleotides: TGTGCCACGGGGGACGGGCGGGAGACCCAGTACTTC.

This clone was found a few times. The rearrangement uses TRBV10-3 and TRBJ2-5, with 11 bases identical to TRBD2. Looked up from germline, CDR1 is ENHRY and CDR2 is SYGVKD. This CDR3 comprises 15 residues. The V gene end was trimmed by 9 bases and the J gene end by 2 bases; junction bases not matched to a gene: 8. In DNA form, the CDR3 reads TGTGCCATTCTGGCCGGGACTAGCGGACAAGAGACCCAGTACTTC. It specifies CAILAGTSGQETQYF.

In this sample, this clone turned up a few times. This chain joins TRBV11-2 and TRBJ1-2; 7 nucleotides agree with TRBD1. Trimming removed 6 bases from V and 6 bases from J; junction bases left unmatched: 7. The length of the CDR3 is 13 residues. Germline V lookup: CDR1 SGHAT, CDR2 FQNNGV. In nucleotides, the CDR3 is TGTGCCAGCAGTCCAGGGACAGCTGATGGCTACACCTTC. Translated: CASSPGTADGYTF.